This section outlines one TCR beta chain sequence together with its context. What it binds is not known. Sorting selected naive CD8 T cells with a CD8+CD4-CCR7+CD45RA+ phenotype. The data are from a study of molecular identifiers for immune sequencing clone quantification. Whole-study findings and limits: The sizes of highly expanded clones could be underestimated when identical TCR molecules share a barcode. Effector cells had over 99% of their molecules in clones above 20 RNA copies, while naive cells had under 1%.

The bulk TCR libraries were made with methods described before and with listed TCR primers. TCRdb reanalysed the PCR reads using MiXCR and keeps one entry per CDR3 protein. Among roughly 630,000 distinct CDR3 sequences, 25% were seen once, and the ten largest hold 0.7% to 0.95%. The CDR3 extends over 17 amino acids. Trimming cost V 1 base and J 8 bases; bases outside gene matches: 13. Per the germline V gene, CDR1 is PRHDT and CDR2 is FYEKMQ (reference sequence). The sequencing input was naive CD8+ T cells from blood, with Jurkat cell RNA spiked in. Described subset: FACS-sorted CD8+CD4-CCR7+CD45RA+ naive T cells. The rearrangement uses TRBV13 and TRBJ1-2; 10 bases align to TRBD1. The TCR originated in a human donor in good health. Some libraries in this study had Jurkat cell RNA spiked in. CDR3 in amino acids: CASSLETGGDFAAGYTF. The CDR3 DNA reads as TGTGCCAGCAGCTTAGAGACAGGGGGCGATTTTGCAGCGGGCTACACCTTC.